One sample yielded the 29 T cell receptor beta chains listed below, sequenced in a study of T cell clonality in common variable immunodeficiency. Measured with immunoSEQ multiplex PCR; TCRdb has only the in-frame clones, and not every one. Observed in the sample are under 45,000 clones, none of them singletons. Material for sequencing was peripheral blood mononuclear cells. These receptors came from a person aged 18 to 75 in good health.

This clone has at least ten counts. The sequenced fragment ends 3 residues before the CDR3 boundary, so the rest is inferred from the germline J gene. The chain combines TRBV5-1 with TRBJ2-2; unclear D gene. Per germline, CDR1 SGHRS and CDR2 YFSETQ. Deletions cut 2 bases from V and 0 bases from J, with 5 bases between. This CDR3 is built from 14 residues. This CDR3 reads CASSFPSNTGELFF. Partial CDR3 DNA: TGCGCCAGCAGCTTTCCATCGAACACCGGGGAG. The complete variable domain, with remaining parts taken from reference TRBV5-1 and TRBJ2-2, reads KAGVTQTPRYLIKTRGQQVTLSCSPISGHRSVSWYQQTPGQGLQFLFEYFSETQRNKGNFPGRFSGRQFSNSRSEMNVSTLELGDSALYLCASSFPSNTGELFFGEGSRLTVL.

This clone came up many times. The sequenced fragment ends 3 residues before the CDR3 boundary, so the rest is inferred from the germline J gene. This chain connects TRBV14 to TRBJ1-1, with D possibly being TRBD1 (5 bases). The germline V gene encodes CDR1 SGHDN and CDR2 FVKESK. This CDR3 contains 15 residues. CDR3 DNA (partial): TGTGCCAGCAGCCAAGTGCGGGGCCAAGTGATGAAA. Its protein is CASSQVRGQVMK. The whole CDR3 region reads CASSQVRGQVMKAFF.

This clone was seen more than once but under ten times. The sequence runs out 3 residues before the end of the CDR3; the remainder is reconstructed from the germline J gene. The gene calls are TRBV5-1 and TRBJ2-5, with 9 nucleotides matching TRBD1. Looked up from germline, CDR1 is SGHRS and CDR2 is YFSETQ. The CDR3 covers 15 residues. CDR3 residues: CASTTGTGPTDTQYF. The sequenced part of the CDR3 DNA is TGCGCCAGCACCACCGGGACAGGGCCCACAGATACC.

This clone was detected a few times. Read data end 3 residues before the CDR3 end; the end is taken from the germline J gene. The genes are TRBV20-1 and TRBJ2-7; D remains unclear. The CDR3 is 12 residues long. Trimming took off 3 bases at V and 3 bases at J, with 9 bases between the two ends. Looked up from germline, CDR1 is DFQATT and CDR2 is SNEGSKA (reference sequence). CDR3 sequence: CSASMPSYEQYF. CDR3 DNA, as far as it was read: TGCAGTGCTAGTATGCCTAGCTACGAG.

This clone was counted many times. The sequence runs out 3 residues before the end of the CDR3; the remainder is reconstructed from the germline J gene. This chain joins TRBV5-5 and TRBJ1-5; D is unclear. The germline V gene has CDR1 SGHKS and CDR2 YYEKEE (reference sequence). The ends were cut back, 1 base at V and 2 bases at J, with 4 bases in the middle. CDR3 length: 13 residues. Here the CDR3 reads CASSLPGNQPQHF. Incomplete CDR3 DNA: TGTGCCAGCAGCTTGCCAGGCAATCAGCCC.

This clone has a count of ten or more. The CDR3 end is not reached by the read, which stops 3 residues before it; the germline J gene fills it in. The rearrangement joins TRBV19 to TRBJ1-5, with a tentative D call TRBD1 (5 bases). From germline, CDR1 is LNHDA and CDR2 SQIVND (reference sequence). V lost 2 bases and J lost 4, with 21 bases in between. This CDR3 region has 18 residues. The DNA read from the CDR3 is TGTGCCAGTAGTATACCTCCTAGGGGTCTCCCTCGAAATCAGCCC. It encodes CASSIPPRGLPRNQP. The whole CDR3 is CASSIPPRGLPRNQPQHF.

In regard to this clone: This may arise from a read error, as a much more abundant clone is one base away. The read ends 3 residues early relative to the CDR3; the germline J gene fills the gap. The chain combines TRBV7-9 with TRBJ2-7, with D unclear. The germline V gene has CDR1 SEHNR and CDR2 FQNEAQ (reference sequence). The V end was cut by 2 bases, the J end by 5 bases, with 7 bases between. The CDR3 covers 12 residues. Partial CDR3 DNA: TGTGCCAGCAGCTTATCGGGTAACGAG. Translated, it gives CASSLSGNE. The full-length CDR3 reads as CASSLSGNEQYF.

This clone was detected ten times or more. The part of the CDR3 DNA that was read is TGTGCCAGTAGTATAGATCTCGGGACTAGGGAGACC. It codes for CASSIDLGTRET. The CDR3 in its entirety is CASSIDLGTRETQYF. The rearrangement uses TRBV19 and TRBJ2-5; 8 nucleotides match TRBD2. The missing CDR3 end, 3 residues past where the read stops, is filled in from the germline J gene. The trim removed 0 bases at V and 5 bases at J, leaving 5 bases unmatched. CDR1 is LNHDA and CDR2 is SQIVND in the germline V gene (reference sequence). This CDR3 has 15 residues.

Many counts were recorded for this clone. The read falls 3 residues short of the CDR3 end, and the missing part is taken from the germline J gene. The V call is TRBV30, the J call TRBJ1-5, with 8 positions matching TRBD1. V gave up 2 bases and J gave up 2 bases; unmatched junction bases: 2. Germline values: CDR1 GTSNPN, CDR2 SVGIG (reference sequence). The CDR3 contains 14 residues. The CDR3 loop is CAWSLGQGNQPQHF. The part of the CDR3 DNA that was read is TGTGCCTGGAGTCTGGGACAGGGCAATCAGCCC.

This clone occurred a few times. One end of the junction fails to match germline, which may point to a read error. The read gets to within 3 residues of the CDR3 end, and the germline J gene fills in the rest. This chain connects TRBV7-2 to TRBJ2-3; 11 bases are a match to TRBD1. Germline-derived CDR1 and CDR2 are SGHTA and FQGNSA. The CDR3 is 15 amino acids. Incomplete CDR3 DNA: TGTGCCAGCAGCTCTGGACAGGGGGCATCAGAGACG. This codes for CASSSGQGASET. The CDR3 reads in full as CASSSGQGASETQYF. The full variable domain, in which reference TRBV7-2 and TRBJ2-3 provide the parts outside the CDR3, is GAGVSQSPSNKVTEKGKDVELRCDPISGHTALYWYRQSLGQGLEFLIYFQGNSAPDKSGLPSDRFSAERTGGSVSTLTIQRTQQEDSAVYLCASSSGQGASETQYFGPGTRLTVL.

The table lists this clone with a few counts. The read comes to an end 3 residues before the CDR3 does, leaving the germline J gene to fill in the end. The chain joins TRBV5-1 to TRBJ1-2; D uncertain. CDR3 size: 15 residues. Germline V gene lookup returns CDR1 SGHRS and CDR2 YFSETQ. CDR3 residues: CASSYQRGYGDTYTF. The CDR3 DNA, read in part, is TGCGCCAGCAGCTATCAAAGAGGGTATGGAGATACC.

CDR3 bases read: TGTGCCAGTAGCGACAGGAACTATGGC. Its protein product is CASSDRNYG. In full, the CDR3 is CASSDRNYGYTF. The chain links TRBV19 to TRBJ1-2; possible D gene TRBD1, 6 bases. The CDR3 end falls 3 residues outside the read, so it is completed with the germline J gene. The CDR3 extends over 12 amino acids. In germline, CDR1 is LNHDA, CDR2 SQIVND (reference sequence). The V and J ends lost 6 bases and 2 bases respectively, with 7 bases between them.

This clone has a count of ten or more. The read terminates 3 residues ahead of where the CDR3 ends, so the germline J gene completes it. J is TRBJ1-2 and V is TRBV7-9, with 8 bases fitting TRBD1. This CDR3 spans 14 amino acids. Germline lookup yields CDR1 SEHNR and CDR2 FQNEAQ (reference sequence). CDR3 residues: CASSRRQGARGYTF. CDR3 bases read: TGTGCCAGCAGTAGAAGGCAGGGGGCCAGGGGC. Full variable domain (outside the CDR3, taken from reference TRBV7-9 and TRBJ1-2): DTGVSQNPRHKITKRGQNVTFRCDPISEHNRLYWYRQTLGQGPEFLTYFQNEAQLEKSRLLSDRFSAERPKGSFSTLEIQRTEQGDSAMYLCASSRRQGARGYTFGSGTRLTVV.

This clone has just a few counts. A junction end diverges from the germline sequence, so it may reflect a read error. The observed sequence ends 3 residues before the CDR3 terminus, with the missing tail filled in from the germline J gene. The gene calls are TRBV7-9 and TRBJ1-1; D is ambiguous. Germline CDR1 reads SEHNR; CDR2 reads FQNEAQ (reference sequence). The CDR3 consists of 13 residues. The DNA read from the CDR3 is TGTGCCAGCAGCTTAAGTATGGTCACTGAG. This codes for CASSLSMVTE. The full CDR3 protein is CASSLSMVTEAFF.

This clone was counted many times. The CDR3 extends 3 residues past the end of the read, so its final part is completed from the germline J gene. The gene calls are TRBV7-9 and TRBJ1-1, with D possibly matching TRBD1 (5 bases). CDR3 length: 14 amino acids. The germline gives CDR1 SEHNR, CDR2 FQNEAQ (reference sequence). The V and J ends lost 6 bases and 1 base respectively, with 12 bases between them. Partial CDR3 DNA: TGTGCCAGCAGGCCCAACGGACAGAACACTGAA. Its protein is CASRPNGQNTE. In full, the CDR3 reads CASRPNGQNTEAFF.

In its sample, this clone was seen a few times. Here the CDR3 reads CSVATSGGATDTQYF. The CDR3 DNA, read in part, is TGCAGCGTTGCAACTAGCGGGGGGGCAACAGATACG. The V call is TRBV29-1, the J call TRBJ2-3; 13 bases are a match to TRBD2. Sequencing ends 3 residues short of the CDR3 end; the germline J gene provides the rest. The V segment lost 4 bases and the J segment 3 bases; nucleotides outside the gene matches: 4. The CDR3 is 15 residues long. CDR1 is SQVTM and CDR2 is ANQGSEA in the germline V gene.

This clone has ten or more counts. The CDR3 end lies 3 residues beyond the end of the read and is filled in from the germline J gene. The V and J genes are TRBV20-1 and TRBJ2-5; TRBD1 matches 8 bases. The CDR3 sequence is 17 residues long. The V gene end was trimmed by 0 bases and the J gene end by 4 bases; junction bases not matched to a gene: 13. Germline CDR1 and CDR2: DFQATT and SNEGSKA (reference sequence). The sequenced part of the CDR3 DNA is TGCAGTGCTAGAGATCCGATTGACAGGGGAGGAGCAGAGACC. Translation gives CSARDPIDRGGAET. The whole CDR3 sequence reads CSARDPIDRGGAETQYF.

This clone has at least ten counts. The read terminates 3 residues ahead of where the CDR3 ends, so the germline J gene completes it. The chain is built from TRBV4-2 and TRBJ2-4, with 11 positions matching TRBD2. Germline lookup yields CDR1 LGHNA and CDR2 YNFKEQ. The CDR3 has 16 amino acids. Trimming cost V 6 bases and J 0 bases; bases outside gene matches: 4. CDR3 bases read: TGTGCCAGCAGGGGACTAGCGGTAATAGCCAAAAACATT. Protein: CASRGLAVIAKNI. The entire CDR3 protein is CASRGLAVIAKNIQYF.

This clone was seen ten or more times. The CDR3 is cut off 3 residues early in the read; its end comes from the germline J gene. The rearrangement links TRBV29-1 to TRBJ2-7; 11 positions agree with TRBD1. CDR1 and CDR2 from the germline V gene are SQVTM and ANQGSEA. Trimming removed 4 bases from V and 3 bases from J; junction bases left unmatched: 5. The CDR3 totals 14 residues. The part of the CDR3 DNA that was read is TGCAGCGTTGCCTCCGGGACAGGGGGCTACGAG. Translation: CSVASGTGGYE. The complete CDR3 reads CSVASGTGGYEQYF.

Ten or more counts support this clone. A junction end diverges from the germline sequence, so it may reflect a read error. The read terminates 3 residues ahead of where the CDR3 ends, so the germline J gene completes it. The V call is TRBV7-7, the J call TRBJ2-1, with TRBD1 matching 12 bases. This CDR3 comprises 15 residues. Germline-derived CDR1 and CDR2 are SSHAT and FNYEAQ (reference sequence). The part of the CDR3 DNA that was read is TGTGCTAGCAGTAGCGGGACAGGGGGCCGGAATGAG. The encoded protein is CASSSGTGGRNE. The CDR3 reads in full as CASSSGTGGRNEQFF.

This clone was observed many times. Incomplete CDR3 DNA: TGTGCCAGCTCACCACAGACGGGGACATTCACAGATACG. This gives the protein CASSPQTGTFTDT. The complete CDR3 sequence is CASSPQTGTFTDTQYF. This sequence joins TRBV18 and TRBJ2-3; tentatively, D is TRBD1 (6 bases). The read terminates 3 residues ahead of where the CDR3 ends, so the germline J gene completes it. Germline CDR1 is KGHSH and CDR2 is LQKENI. With 1 base removed from V and 2 bases from J, the gap between germline ends came to 13 bases. The CDR3 covers 16 residues.

This clone came up a few times. Read coverage stops 3 residues before the CDR3 terminus; the germline J gene supplies the remainder. The chain combines TRBV20-1 with TRBJ2-7; 8 nucleotides align to TRBD2. The J segment lost 2 bases and the V segment lost 6 bases, leaving 15 bases of the junction unmatched. The CDR3 runs to 16 residues. CDR1 DFQATT and CDR2 SNEGSKA come from the germline V gene (reference sequence). The covered CDR3 bases are TGCAGTGCGCCGGGGGGGTTGTGGGAGGCACCCTACGAG. Its translation: CSAPGGLWEAPYE. The CDR3 in its entirety is CSAPGGLWEAPYEQYF.

As for this clone: The read falls 3 residues short of the CDR3 end, and the missing part is taken from the germline J gene. This chain links TRBV19 with TRBJ2-7, with D possibly TRBD1 on 5 matching bases. The CDR3 spans 15 residues. V gave up 8 bases and J gave up 1 base, with 18 bases separating them. Germline V lookup: CDR1 LNHDA, CDR2 SQIVND (reference sequence). Partial CDR3 DNA: TGTGCCAGTCAGGATGGGGCAGGGAATTCCTACGAG. This gives the protein CASQDGAGNSYE. The CDR3 in its entirety is CASQDGAGNSYEQYF.

This clone was seen at least ten times. The CDR3 is cut off 3 residues early in the read; its end comes from the germline J gene. The rearrangement uses TRBV4-1 and TRBJ2-3, with a weak D call TRBD2 (5 bases). This CDR3 is built from 12 residues. CDR1 MGHRA and CDR2 YSYEKL come from the germline V gene. CDR3: CASGGSGQPQYF. The covered CDR3 bases are TGCGCCAGCGGAGGATCGGGTCAGCCG.

The sample holds a few counts of this clone. The CDR3 end lies 3 residues beyond the end of the read and is filled in from the germline J gene. The rearrangement links TRBV7-9 to TRBJ2-3; 11 bases line up with TRBD2. Germline CDR1 is SEHNR and CDR2 is FQNEAQ (reference sequence). There are 15 residues in the CDR3. With V trimmed by 1 base and J by 4 bases, 1 base remained unmatched. The CDR3 DNA, read in part, is TGTGCCAGCAGCTTAGTAGCGGGGGGGGCAGATACG. The encoded protein is CASSLVAGGADT. The full-length CDR3 reads as CASSLVAGGADTQYF. The complete variable domain, with remaining parts taken from reference TRBV7-9 and TRBJ2-3, reads DTGVSQNPRHKITKRGQNVTFRCDPISEHNRLYWYRQTLGQGPEFLTYFQNEAQLEKSRLLSDRFSAERPKGSFSTLEIQRTEQGDSAMYLCASSLVAGGADTQYFGPGTRLTVL.

This clone was recorded a few times. The CDR3 bases that were read are TGTGCCTGGAGTATGCAGAGATCTGGAAACACC. Its protein product is CAWSMQRSGNT. The complete CDR3 protein is CAWSMQRSGNTIYF. This sequence joins TRBV30 and TRBJ1-3; no clear D. The CDR3 end falls 3 residues outside the read, so it is completed with the germline J gene. V lost 2 bases and J lost 1, with 9 bases in between. CDR1 and CDR2 (germline): GTSNPN, SVGIG (reference sequence). The CDR3 loop spans 14 amino acids.

CDR3 residues: CASSLQTGSYEQYF. The part of the CDR3 DNA that was read is TGTGCCAGCAGCTTACAGACAGGATCCTACGAG. The chain employs TRBV7-3 and TRBJ2-7; TRBD1 is a possible D gene (6 bases). The CDR3 end is not reached by the read, which stops 3 residues before it; the germline J gene fills it in. This CDR3 spans 14 amino acids. V dropped 2 bases and J dropped 1 base, with 9 bases sitting between them. Germline V gene sequence: CDR1 SGHTA, CDR2 FQGTGA.

Remarks on this clone: The CDR3 is cut off 3 residues early in the read; its end comes from the germline J gene. This chain links TRBV11-2 with TRBJ1-1; D is perhaps TRBD1 (5 bases). Looked up from germline, CDR1 is SGHAT and CDR2 is FQNNGV. The CDR3 totals 13 residues. V was cut by 3 bases and J by 1 base, with 6 bases left in between. CDR3 in amino acids: CASSFTGNTEAFF. The DNA read from the CDR3 is TGTGCCAGCAGCTTCACAGGGAACACTGAA.

This clone occurred many times. The read terminates 3 residues before the CDR3 end, so the remaining end is supplied by the germline J gene. V gene TRBV29-1 combines with J gene TRBJ2-5, with 7 bases matching TRBD2. V was pared by 4 bases and J by 2 bases, with 1 base of the junction left unmatched. The germline V gene encodes CDR1 SQVTM and CDR2 ANQGSEA. The CDR3 spans 12 residues. The part of the CDR3 DNA that was read is TGCAGCGTTGCCGGGGGGCAAGAGACC. Its translation is CSVAGGQET. The CDR3, in full, reads CSVAGGQETQYF. Filled out from reference TRBV29-1 and TRBJ2-5, the complete variable domain reads SAVISQKPSRDICQRGTSLTIQCQVDSQVTMMFWYRQQPGQSLTLIATANQGSEATYESGFVIDKFPISRPNLTFSTLTVSNMSPEDSSIYLCSVAGGQETQYFGPGTRLLVL.